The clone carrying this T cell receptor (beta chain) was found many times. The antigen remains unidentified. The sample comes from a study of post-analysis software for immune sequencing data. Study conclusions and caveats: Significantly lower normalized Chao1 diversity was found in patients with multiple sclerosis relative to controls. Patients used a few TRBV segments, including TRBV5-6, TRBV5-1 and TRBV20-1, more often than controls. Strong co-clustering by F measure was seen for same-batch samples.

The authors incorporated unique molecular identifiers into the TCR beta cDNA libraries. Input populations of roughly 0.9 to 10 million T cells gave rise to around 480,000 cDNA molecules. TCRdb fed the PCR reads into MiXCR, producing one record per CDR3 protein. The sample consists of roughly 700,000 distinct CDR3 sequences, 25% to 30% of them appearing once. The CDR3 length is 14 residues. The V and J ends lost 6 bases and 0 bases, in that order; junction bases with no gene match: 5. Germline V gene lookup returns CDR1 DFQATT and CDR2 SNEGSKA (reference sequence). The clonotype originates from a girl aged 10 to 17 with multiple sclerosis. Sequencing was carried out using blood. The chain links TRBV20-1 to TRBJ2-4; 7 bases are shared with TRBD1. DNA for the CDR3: TGCAGTGCGGGGACAGACCTAGCCAAAAACATTCAGTACTTC. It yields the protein CSAGTDLAKNIQYF.